These 10 T cell receptor beta chains were sequenced from one sample in a study of blood T cell repertoires in COVID-19. Here immunoSEQ multiplex PCR was the method, and the copy in TCRdb shows in-frame clones only, minus some. The sample has roughly 130,000 clones, approximately 87% seen once. The sample consisted of peripheral blood. The receptors derive from a woman aged 60 to 75 with acute or convalescent COVID-19.

The chain combines TRBV30 with TRBJ1-3; D may be TRBD1 (5 bases). CDR3 length: 15 residues. The V gene lost 2 bases and the J gene lost 4 bases, with 15 bases spanning the gap. CDR1 and CDR2 (germline): GTSNPN, SVGIG (reference sequence). For the CDR3, the DNA is TGTGCCTGGAGTCGTAGACGACAGCAAGGAAACACCATATATTTT. Protein: CAWSRRRQQGNTIYF.

In this sample, this clone turned up once. The V call is TRBV18, the J call TRBJ1-1; D unresolved. Germline CDR1 reads KGHSH; CDR2 reads LQKENI. The CDR3 runs to 15 residues. Trimming pared 3 bases from V and 5 bases from J, leaving 16 bases between. As DNA, the CDR3 is TGTGCCAGCTCACCCCAGGCAGTCGAGGGTACTGAAGCTTTCTTT. It yields the protein CASSPQAVEGTEAFF.

The chain employs TRBV6-5 and TRBJ2-7, with 7 bases fitting TRBD1. The CDR3 has 14 residues. After removal of 6 bases from V and 6 bases from J, the junction contained 11 bases not matched to a gene. Germline CDR1 reads MNHEY; CDR2 reads SVGAGI. Written as DNA, the CDR3 is TGTGCCAGCAGCCCAGGGACAGCCTGGAGCGAGCAGTACGTC. It specifies CASSPGTAWSEQYV.

V is TRBV11-2 and J is TRBJ1-4; tentatively, D is TRBD1 (6 bases). Trimming cost V 2 bases and J 8 bases, with 21 bases left between them. The CDR3 is made up of 17 amino acids. Germline-derived CDR1 and CDR2 are SGHAT and FQNNGV. CDR3 protein: CASSLPTQGDYEEKLFF. The CDR3 region has the DNA TGTGCCAGCAGCTTACCCACACAGGGTGATTATGAAGAAAAACTGTTTTTT.

In its sample, this clone was seen once. The chain carries TRBV5-6 and TRBJ1-2, with 7 positions matching TRBD1. CDR3 length: 14 residues. CDR1 and CDR2 (germline): SGHDT, YYEEEE. V trimming: 4 bases; J trimming: 5 bases; junction bases outside the gene matches: 8. Written as DNA, the CDR3 is TGTGCCAGCAGCATCCGAGGGACAGAGTATGGCTACACCTTC. Its translation is CASSIRGTEYGYTF.

This chain connects TRBV16 to TRBJ2-2; D remains unclear. Germline V lookup: CDR1 KGHSY, CDR2 FQNENV. CDR3 length: 14 residues. Trimming removed 3 bases at V and 6 bases at J, with 11 bases between. CDR3 sequence reads: CASSQVPVPGELFF. In DNA, the CDR3 is TGTGCCAGCAGCCAGGTCCCGGTTCCCGGGGAGCTGTTTTTT.

V and J are TRBV5-1 and TRBJ2-7; 9 positions match TRBD2. V trimming: 4 bases; J trimming: 6 bases; junction bases outside the gene matches: 11. From germline, CDR1 is SGHRS and CDR2 YFSETQ. CDR3 size: 15 residues. CDR3 nucleotide sequence: TGCGCCAGCAGCCCCAGGGCTAGCGGGAACGTCGAGCAGTACTTC. Protein: CASSPRASGNVEQYF.

This chain connects TRBV2 to TRBJ1-5, with D possibly matching TRBD1 (5 bases). Germline CDR1 and CDR2: SNHLY and FYNNEI. Trimming removed 4 bases at V and 1 base at J, with 14 bases between. The CDR3 is 16 amino acids. As DNA, the CDR3 is TGTGCCAGCAGTGGGTTTGTGACAGACAGCAATCAGCCCCAGCATTTT. It is translated as CASSGFVTDSNQPQHF.

The CDR3 DNA is TGTGCCAGCAGCTTATTACGGGTCGGGGATTTGAACACTGAAGCTTTCTTT. As protein: CASSLLRVGDLNTEAFF. The gene calls are TRBV7-6 and TRBJ1-1; D is unclear. The CDR3 spans 17 residues. The V end lost 2 bases, the J end lost 0 bases, and 16 bases lay between the germline ends. The V gene's germline CDR1 is SGHVS and CDR2 FNYEAQ.

The rearrangement joins TRBV2 to TRBJ2-7, with D possibly matching TRBD1 (6 bases). Germline V gene lookup returns CDR1 SNHLY and CDR2 FYNNEI. This CDR3 spans 15 amino acids. V lost 6 bases and J lost 3, with 18 bases in between. CDR3 in amino acids: CASREQGTPLYEQYF. The CDR3 nucleotides read TGTGCCAGCAGGGAACAAGGGACACCTCTCTACGAGCAGTACTTC.